Listed here are 27 T cell receptor beta chains from one sample, sequenced in a study of T cell responses to AZD1222 COVID-19 vaccine. Libraries were prepared by immunoSEQ multiplex PCR; TCRdb keeps only in-frame clonotypes and omits some of them. The sample records about 120,000 clones, 92% being singletons. The sample here was peripheral blood, taken on day 0 of AZD1222 vaccination. These receptors came from an adult in good health.

The chain combines TRBV14 with TRBJ2-1, with D unresolved. The CDR3 contains 15 residues. Germline V gene lookup returns CDR1 SGHDN and CDR2 FVKESK. The ends were cut back, 4 bases at V and 7 bases at J, with 17 bases in the middle. CDR3 DNA sequence: TGTGCCAGCAGCCCACGACATGGGTTCAGGAATGAGCAGTTCTTC. Translating gives CASSPRHGFRNEQFF.

J is TRBJ1-6 and V is TRBV14, with 7 bases aligning to TRBD1. Looked up from germline, CDR1 is SGHDN and CDR2 is FVKESK. The CDR3 has 16 amino acids. Losses at the gene ends were 4 bases for V and 7 bases for J; bases not matched to a gene: 10. CDR3 DNA: TGTGCCAGCAGCCCGCGACAGGGTATCAGGAATTCACCCCTCCACTTT. Translating it yields CASSPRQGIRNSPLHF.

This clone has just one count. This chain links TRBV29-1 with TRBJ1-3; D is unresolved. V was clipped by 1 base and J by 0 bases, with 7 bases between them. The germline CDR1 and CDR2 sequences are SQVTM and ANQGSEA. The CDR3 consists of 14 residues. CDR3 nucleotides: TGCAGCGTTGAAGTCCCCAACTCTGGAAACACCATATATTTT. This encodes CSVEVPNSGNTIYF.

V gene TRBV18 combines with J gene TRBJ1-2; D is ambiguous. There are 13 residues in the CDR3. V lost 3 bases and J 1 base, leaving 6 bases between the germline ends. Germline values: CDR1 KGHSH, CDR2 LQKENI. The CDR3 region has the DNA TGTGCCAGCTCACCGGAGGGTAACTATGGCTACACCTTC. It yields the protein CASSPEGNYGYTF.

J is TRBJ1-2 and V is TRBV6-2 or TRBV6-3; TRBD1 aligns across 8 bases. V shed 6 bases and J 7 bases; nucleotides not matched to a gene: 13. CDR1 and CDR2 (germline): MNHEY, SVGEGT. This CDR3 is 15 amino acids long. The CDR3: CASSQRGQGAGGYTF. CDR3 sequence (DNA): TGTGCCAGCAGCCAGCGGGGGCAGGGGGCAGGTGGCTACACCTTC.

This clone has a single count. This chain links TRBV10-3 with TRBJ1-6; D is undetermined. CDR3 size: 12 residues. The ends were cut back, 6 bases at V and 14 bases at J, with 14 bases in the middle. Germline values: CDR1 ENHRY, CDR2 SYGVKD. CDR3 loop: CAIRSNFQALHF. In nucleotides, the CDR3 is TGTGCCATCAGGTCTAATTTTCAAGCCCTCCACTTT.

The chain recombines TRBV5-4 with TRBJ1-3; D possibly corresponds to TRBD1 (5 bases). V lost 3 bases, J lost 0 bases, and 22 bases lay in between. The CDR3 consists of 19 residues. From germline, CDR1 is SGHNT and CDR2 YYREEE (reference sequence). The CDR3 spells CASSSTGGIGMHSGNTIYF. In nucleotides, the CDR3 is TGTGCCAGCAGCTCTACGGGGGGGATTGGGATGCACTCTGGAAACACCATATATTTT.

The chain links TRBV19 to TRBJ1-5; D is unclear. The V gene lost 3 bases and the J gene lost 4 bases, with 13 bases spanning the gap. CDR1 LNHDA and CDR2 SQIVND come from the germline V gene (reference sequence). This CDR3 spans 15 amino acids. The CDR3 sequence: CASSILRSQNQPQHF. As DNA, the CDR3 is TGTGCCAGTAGTATTCTACGCAGTCAAAATCAGCCCCAGCATTTT.

The J gene is TRBJ1-3, the V gene TRBV6-6, with D possibly being TRBD1 (5 bases). The germline V gene has CDR1 MNHNY and CDR2 SVGAGI (reference sequence). The CDR3 consists of 16 residues. Trimming took 7 bases from V and 2 from J, leaving 18 bases between them. CDR3 sequence (DNA): TGTGCCAGCATCCTCCATCCGGGGGTACCTGGAAACACCATATATTTT. As protein: CASILHPGVPGNTIYF.

This sequence joins TRBV7-6 and TRBJ2-7; D may match TRBD1 or TRBD2 (6 bases each). The V and J ends lost 6 bases and 1 base respectively, with 10 bases between them. Germline CDR1 SGHVS, CDR2 FNYEAQ. This CDR3 is built from 13 residues. CDR3 loop: CASSWGASYEQYF. CDR3 sequence (DNA): TGTGCCAGCAGTTGGGGGGCTTCCTACGAGCAGTACTTC.

The CDR3: CASSYGRGAGNTIYF. The CDR3 DNA follows: TGTGCCAGCAGTTACGGGAGGGGCGCTGGAAACACCATATATTTT. The rearrangement links TRBV6-5 to TRBJ1-3, with D perhaps TRBD1 (5 bases). CDR3 length: 15 residues. Germline lookup yields CDR1 MNHEY and CDR2 SVGAGI. Trimming removed 2 bases from V and 2 bases from J, with 10 bases in between.

The sample holds one count of this clone. V is TRBV7-8 and J is TRBJ2-1; 7 bases fit TRBD2. The germline CDR1 and CDR2 sequences are SGHVS and FQNEAQ. CDR3 length: 15 residues. The junction had 6 bases not matched to a gene; V was cut back by 3 bases and J by 4 bases. CDR3 in amino acids: CASSFLAATYNEQFF. The CDR3 DNA reads TGTGCCAGCAGCTTCCTAGCGGCGACTTACAATGAGCAGTTCTTC.

The rearrangement uses TRBV18 and TRBJ1-3, with D possibly matching TRBD1 (6 bases). This CDR3 contains 16 residues. Looked up from germline, CDR1 is KGHSH and CDR2 is LQKENI. Trimming stripped 6 bases from V and 0 bases from J, with 15 bases between. The CDR3 DNA reads as TGTGCCAGCTCGCCAGGACAGACCCTCTCTGGAAACACCATATATTTT. Translation: CASSPGQTLSGNTIYF.

The chain couples TRBV18 to TRBJ2-1; 9 bases align to TRBD2. V was clipped by 6 bases and J by 6 bases; unmatched bases: 12. Germline values: CDR1 KGHSH, CDR2 LQKENI. This CDR3 comprises 16 residues. The CDR3 sequence is CASSPRTSVSRNEQFF. CDR3 nucleotide sequence: TGTGCCAGCTCGCCGAGGACTAGCGTATCCCGCAATGAGCAGTTCTTC.

The chain carries TRBV2 and TRBJ2-3, with TRBD2 as a possible D gene (6 bases). The germline CDR1 and CDR2 sequences are SNHLY and FYNNEI. With 5 bases removed from V and 2 bases from J, the gap between germline ends came to 8 bases. The CDR3 length is 13 residues. The CDR3 sequence: CASSLDYTDTQYF. DNA for the CDR3: TGTGCCAGCAGTCTGGACTACACAGATACGCAGTATTTT.

This chain joins TRBV5-4 and TRBJ1-2; 7 bases line up with TRBD1. The CDR3 sequence is 15 residues long. After removal of 5 bases from V and 4 bases from J, the junction contained 11 bases not matched to a gene. Germline assignment: CDR1 SGHNT and CDR2 YYREEE (reference sequence). The DNA of the CDR3 is TGTGCCAGCAGTTACCGGGACAGAATACTCTATGGCTACACCTTC. The encoded protein is CASSYRDRILYGYTF.

The gene calls are TRBV5-1 and TRBJ2-2; D may be TRBD2 (5 bases). Germline V gene data show CDR1 as SGHRS and CDR2 as YFSETQ. This CDR3 is 16 amino acids long. Trimming shortened V by 2 bases and J by 0 bases, and 11 bases separated the two germline ends. The CDR3 spells CASSLRTGPNTGELFF. For the CDR3, the DNA is TGCGCCAGCAGCTTACGGACTGGGCCGAACACCGGGGAGCTGTTTTTT.

The sample holds one count of this clone. The V gene is TRBV20-1, the J gene TRBJ2-3; possible D gene TRBD2, 5 bases. With 3 bases removed from V and 4 bases from J, the gap between germline ends came to 17 bases. The CDR3 is 15 amino acids. Looked up from germline, CDR1 is DFQATT and CDR2 is SNEGSKA (reference sequence). CDR3 DNA sequence: TGCAGTGCTAGTAATGTGGCTAGTAGCGCAGATACGCAGTATTTT. Its translation is CSASNVASSADTQYF.

The chain has TRBV6-4 and TRBJ1-4; 9 nucleotides agree with TRBD1. With 7 bases clipped from V and 0 bases from J, the junction kept 9 bases outside the gene matches. Germline loops: CDR1 MRHNA, CDR2 SNTAGT. This CDR3 spans 17 amino acids. In nucleotides, the CDR3 is TGTGCCAGCAATACGGGACAGGGAGTTGCAACTAATGAAAAACTGTTTTTT. It codes for CASNTGQGVATNEKLFF.

J is TRBJ2-3 and V is TRBV10-3, with TRBD2 identical over 11 bases. J lost 3 bases, V lost 4 bases, and 6 bases had no gene match. CDR1 is ENHRY, CDR2 SYGVKD, per germline. The length of the CDR3 is 16 residues. This CDR3 reads CAISVPSGGWTDTQYF. CDR3 coding DNA: TGTGCCATCAGTGTCCCTAGCGGGGGGTGGACAGATACGCAGTATTTT.

The table lists this clone with a count of one. The chain is built from TRBV18 and TRBJ2-5; D is undetermined. The length of the CDR3 is 12 residues. The ends were cut back, 3 bases at V and 3 bases at J, with 5 bases in the middle. Germline CDR1 reads KGHSH; CDR2 reads LQKENI. The CDR3 sequence is CASSPEEETQYF. In nucleotides, the CDR3 is TGTGCCAGCTCACCTGAGGAAGAGACCCAGTACTTC. Using reference TRBV18 and TRBJ2-5 for the parts outside the CDR3, the full variable domain is NAGVMQNPRHLVRRRGQEARLRCSPMKGHSHVYWYRQLPEEGLKFMVYLQKENIIDESGMPKERFSAEFPKEGPSILRIQQVVRGDSAAYFCASSPEEETQYFGPGTRLLVL.

This chain links TRBV7-9 with TRBJ2-1; D not resolved. The CDR3 is 14 residues long. CDR1 and CDR2 from the germline V gene are SEHNR and FQNEAQ (reference sequence). Deletions cut 3 bases from V and 4 bases from J, with 10 bases between. CDR3 residues: CASSLRLRYNEQFF. DNA for the CDR3: TGTGCCAGCAGCTTGCGGCTAAGATACAATGAGCAGTTCTTC.

V usage is TRBV5-1 and J usage is TRBJ1-2; no definite D call. The CDR3 sequence is 13 residues long. V gave up 3 bases and J gave up 3 bases, with 9 bases separating them. CDR1 and CDR2 from the germline V gene are SGHRS and YFSETQ. The CDR3 is CASSSAGDYGYTF. CDR3 nucleotide sequence: TGCGCCAGCAGCTCCGCAGGAGACTATGGCTACACCTTC.

This clone was detected a few times. The chain combines TRBV5-1 with TRBJ1-1; D uncertain. CDR3 length: 16 residues. The germline gives CDR1 SGHRS, CDR2 YFSETQ. Trimming took off 3 bases at V and 4 bases at J, with 19 bases between the two ends. CDR3 coding DNA: TGCGCCAGCAGCTCTCTGACTGGAGGGAGGATCACTGAAGCTTTCTTT. Its translation is CASSSLTGGRITEAFF.

The CDR3 nucleotides read TGTGCCAGCAGCTTAGGGGGCGAGAATGAGCAGTTCTTC. Amino acid sequence: CASSLGGENEQFF. The V call is TRBV7-3, the J call TRBJ2-1; D is possibly TRBD1 (6 bases). The V end was cut by 2 bases, the J end by 7 bases, with 9 bases between. CDR1 is SGHTA and CDR2 is FQGTGA in the germline V gene. The CDR3 is 13 residues long.

The chain couples TRBV12-1 to TRBJ1-4. TRBV12-1 is termed a pseudogene. This CDR3 contains 15 residues. CDR3 loop: CASSFRGDGNEKLFF. The CDR3 coding sequence is TGTGCCAGCAGCTTTAGAGGGGATGGTAATGAAAAACTGTTTTTT.

V gene TRBV5-1 combines with J gene TRBJ2-3; 7 bases align to TRBD2. V gave up 4 bases and J gave up 0 bases; unmatched junction bases: 8. The CDR3 runs to 16 residues. Germline V gene lookup returns CDR1 SGHRS and CDR2 YFSETQ. CDR3 region: CASSVQERGSTDTQYF. The CDR3 nucleotides read TGCGCCAGCAGCGTGCAAGAGCGGGGAAGCACAGATACGCAGTATTTT.